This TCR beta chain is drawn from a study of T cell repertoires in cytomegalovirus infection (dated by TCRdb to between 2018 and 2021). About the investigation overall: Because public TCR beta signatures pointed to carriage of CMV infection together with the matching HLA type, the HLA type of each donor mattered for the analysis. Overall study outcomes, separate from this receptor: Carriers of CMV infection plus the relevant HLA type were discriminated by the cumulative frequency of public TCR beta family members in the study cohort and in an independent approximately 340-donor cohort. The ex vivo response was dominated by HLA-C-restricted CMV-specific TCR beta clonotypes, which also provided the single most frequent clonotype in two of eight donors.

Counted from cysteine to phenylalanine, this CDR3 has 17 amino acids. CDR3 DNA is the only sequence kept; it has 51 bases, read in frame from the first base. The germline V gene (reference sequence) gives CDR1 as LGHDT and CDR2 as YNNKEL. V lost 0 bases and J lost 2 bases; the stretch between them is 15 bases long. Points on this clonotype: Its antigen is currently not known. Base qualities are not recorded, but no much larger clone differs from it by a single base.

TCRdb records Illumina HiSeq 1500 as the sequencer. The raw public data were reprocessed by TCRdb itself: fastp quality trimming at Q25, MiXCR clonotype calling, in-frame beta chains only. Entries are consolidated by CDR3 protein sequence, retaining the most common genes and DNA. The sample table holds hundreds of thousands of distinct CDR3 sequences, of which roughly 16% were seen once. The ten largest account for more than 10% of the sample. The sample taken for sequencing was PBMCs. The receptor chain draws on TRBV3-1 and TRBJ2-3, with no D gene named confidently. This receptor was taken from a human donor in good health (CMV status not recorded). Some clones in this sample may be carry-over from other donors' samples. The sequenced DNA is TGTGCCAGCAGCCAAGATTCTACGACCCACTACACAGATACGCAGTATTTT. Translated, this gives CASSQDSTTHYTDTQYF.